This TCR beta chain was sequenced in a study of early T cells in non-severe SARS-CoV-2 infection. This CDR3 has 14 residues. Trimming cost V 8 bases and J 2 bases; bases outside gene matches: 8. Germline loops: CDR1 SNHLY, CDR2 FYNNEI. Unique molecular identifiers were attached to individual cDNA molecules. TCRdb processed the 5' RACE reads anew with MiXCR; each CDR3 protein has one entry. The sample gives tens of thousands of distinct CDR3 sequences, roughly 10% of which show up once; 6.4% is in the top ten. The origin of this receptor is an adult who was a healthcare worker with PCR-confirmed SARS-CoV-2 infection or an uninfected control (not recorded which). The sequenced material came from whole blood. The V call is TRBV2, the J call TRBJ2-7; 8 bases line up with TRBD1. CDR3 sequence (DNA): TGTGCCAGCCAAGCCGGGACAGGACCCTACGAGCAGTACTTC. It is translated as CASQAGTGPYEQYF.